The 10 T cell receptor beta chains below come from one sample, sequenced in a study of tumor-infiltrating lymphocytes in primary liver carcinoma. Synthesis of TCR beta cDNA was carried out from 450 to 650 ng total RNA with a constant-region primer. Researchers made the TCR beta libraries by running three nested multiplex PCR rounds with slightly modified ARM-PCR. TRBV1-TRBV30 forward and Cbeta reverse primers drove the first two roughly 10-cycle rounds. TCRdb processed the multiplex PCR reads anew with MiXCR; each CDR3 protein has one entry. The sample lists some 320,000 distinct CDR3 sequences; more than 55% were seen once. Unsorted whole blood yielded the blood RNA, and germline DNA was also extracted. The material sequenced was peripheral blood. The receptors shown here come from a middle-aged man with primary liver carcinoma and hepatitis B virus infection.

J is TRBJ2-4 and V is TRBV5-1, with D possibly being TRBD1 (5 bases). Germline V gene data show CDR1 as SGHRS and CDR2 as YFSETQ. This CDR3 is 16 amino acids long. Trimming left V 2 bases short and J 11 bases short, with 23 bases between. For the CDR3, the DNA is TGCGCCAGCAGCTTAGGTGGGGCTCTTCCTGGGAACGTTCAGTACTTC. Its protein is CASSLGGALPGNVQYF.

V is TRBV28 and J is TRBJ2-7; maybe TRBD1 (6 bases). CDR1 is MDHEN, CDR2 SYDVKM, per germline. Trimming removed 6 bases at V and 9 bases at J, with 24 bases between. The CDR3 has 15 amino acids. This CDR3 reads CASSHGQSPLWRQYF. As DNA, the CDR3 is TGTGCCAGCAGCCACGGACAGAGTCCGTTGTGGAGGCAGTACTTC.

The table lists this clonotype with a few counts. Without the conserved terminal phenylalanine or tryptophan, this CDR3 likely stems from a read error. The rearrangement links TRBV4-3 to TRBJ1-5; possible D gene TRBD1, 5 bases. From germline, CDR1 is LGHNA and CDR2 YSLEER. The length of the CDR3 is 13 residues. CDR3 protein: CANSQSREQPQHL. The CDR3 DNA reads as TGCGCCAACAGCCAGTCCAGGGAGCAGCCCCAGCATCTT.

On this clonotype itself: A much bigger clone sits one base away, suggesting this may be a read error. The chain carries TRBV29-1 and TRBJ2-7; a possible D gene is TRBD1 (5 bases). Germline V gene lookup returns CDR1 SQVTM and CDR2 ANQGSEA. V was shortened by 6 bases and J by 2 bases, with 14 bases between the two germline ends. This CDR3 is 13 amino acids long. CDR3 in DNA: TGCAGCGTGGTGGCAGGGTCCCCCTACGAGCAGTACTTC. It encodes CSVVAGSPYEQYF.

The rearrangement uses TRBV4-1 and TRBJ2-3; D possibly corresponds to TRBD1 (6 bases). Trimming removed 2 bases from V and 0 bases from J, with 15 bases in between. This CDR3 is built from 17 residues. Germline CDR1 MGHRA, CDR2 YSYEKL. CDR3 bases: TGCGCCAGCAGCCAATCTTTCCGGGACACGAGCACAGATACGCAGTATTTT. This encodes CASSQSFRDTSTDTQYF.

The chain joins TRBV5-6 to TRBJ1-5; D may be TRBD1 (5 bases). V was trimmed by 6 bases and J by 3 bases, leaving 13 bases between them. Germline V gene lookup returns CDR1 SGHDT and CDR2 YYEEEE. The CDR3 is 14 amino acids. The CDR3: CASNSGWDNQPQHF. The DNA of the CDR3 is TGTGCCAGCAACTCAGGGTGGGACAATCAGCCCCAGCATTTT.

Regarding this clonotype: This may come from a read error, since a much larger clone is one base off. This chain joins TRBV12-3 or TRBV12-4 and TRBJ2-7; D call uncertain. V shed 8 bases and J shed 0 bases, with 11 bases lying between them. The CDR3 has 13 amino acids. The CDR3 region is CASCYQFSYEQYF. CDR3 sequence (DNA): TGTGCCAGCTGCTACCAGTTCTCCTACGAGCAGTACTTC.

Points on this clonotype: It is likely a read error, because the conserved phenylalanine at the end of the CDR3 is missing. This rearrangement joins TRBV10-1 to TRBJ2-1, with 9 bases fitting TRBD2. Germline V lookup: CDR1 WNHNN, CDR2 SYGVQD (reference sequence). V gave up 6 bases and J gave up 8 bases; unmatched junction bases: 8. The CDR3 loop spans 14 amino acids. CDR3 bases: TGCGCCAGCAGCGCGGGAGGGCCCTTAGATGAGCAGTTCTTG. Translated: CASSAGGPLDEQFL.

This clonotype turned up a few times. CDR3 amino acids: CASSPGIGGYTF. Here the CDR3 DNA reads TGTGCCAGCAGCCCAGGGATCGGTGGCTACACCTTC. This chain uses TRBV28 with TRBJ1-2; D is possibly TRBD1 (5 bases). Germline CDR1 is MDHEN and CDR2 is SYDVKM. Trimming cost V 6 bases and J 7 bases, with 12 bases left between them. CDR3 length equals 12 residues.

In the case of this clonotype: A much larger clone differs by one base, so this may be a read error. This chain uses TRBV6-1 with TRBJ1-1, with D possibly matching TRBD1 (5 bases). Germline V gene data show CDR1 as MNHNS and CDR2 as SASEGT. The CDR3 has 13 amino acids. Deletions cut 7 bases from V and 7 bases from J, with 16 bases between. The CDR3: CASTPHGGREAFF. The CDR3 nucleotides read TGTGCCAGCACTCCACACGGGGGTCGTGAAGCTTTCTTT.